The 2 T cell receptor beta chains listed next were all sequenced from one sample in a study of cytotoxic CD8 clonotypes in ibrutinib-treated CLL. Only in-frame clones appear in the TCRdb table, and some are missing; sequencing was by immunoSEQ multiplex PCR. Of tens of thousands of clones listed, around two thirds are singletons. The input for sequencing was PBMCs, taken at disease progression, from a patient treated with ibrutinib. The receptors were gathered from a human donor with chronic lymphocytic leukemia.

This clone was seen more than once but under ten times. The rearrangement links TRBV9 to TRBJ1-1; D is ambiguous. Trimming left V 1 base short and J 0 bases short, with 4 bases between. Germline lookup yields CDR1 SGDLS and CDR2 YYNGEE. The CDR3 spans 13 residues. The CDR3 nucleotides read TGTGCCAGCAGCGTATTCTTGAACACTGAAGCTTTCTTT. Protein product: CASSVFLNTEAFF.

The chain employs TRBV28 and TRBJ1-1; the D gene is possibly TRBD1 (5 bases). CDR1 is MDHEN, CDR2 SYDVKM, per germline. V lost 5 bases, J lost 7 bases, and 11 bases lay in between. The CDR3 sequence is 12 residues long. For the CDR3, the DNA is TGTGCCAGCAGTCCGGGACGGCTTGAAGCTTTCTTT. It encodes CASSPGRLEAFF. The whole variable domain, filled in from reference TRBV28 and TRBJ1-1, reads DVKVTQSSRYLVKRTGEKVFLECVQDMDHENMFWYRQDPGLGLRLIYFSYDVKMKEKGDIPEGYSVSREKKERFSLILESASTNQTSMYLCASSPGRLEAFFGQGTRLTVV.